The 32 T cell receptor beta chains listed next were all sequenced from one sample in a study of control samples from healthy donors and cancer patients. Here immunoSEQ multiplex PCR was the method, and the copy in TCRdb shows in-frame clones only, minus some. The data show around 150,000 clones, about 94% seen once. The sequencing input was PBMCs. These receptors originate from a man between 60 and 75 years old with colorectal cancer.

The V gene is TRBV19, the J gene TRBJ1-6, with 8 bases that match TRBD1. With 6 bases clipped from V and 9 bases from J, the junction kept 4 bases outside the gene matches. This CDR3 is built from 13 residues. Germline assignment: CDR1 LNHDA and CDR2 SQIVND (reference sequence). CDR3: CASRWTGSSPLHF. The CDR3 coding sequence is TGTGCCAGTAGGTGGACAGGGAGTTCACCCCTCCACTTT.

This rearrangement joins TRBV4-3 to TRBJ2-7; TRBD2 aligns across 7 bases. This CDR3 has 16 residues. Trimming removed 0 bases from V and 2 bases from J; junction bases left unmatched: 7. Per germline, CDR1 LGHNA and CDR2 YSLEER. Here the CDR3 DNA reads TGCGCCAGCAGCCAAGAACGAGCGGGGACCCCCTACGAGCAGTACTTC. It specifies CASSQERAGTPYEQYF.

V gene TRBV5-4 combines with J gene TRBJ1-3; D is perhaps TRBD1 (5 bases). This CDR3 region has 15 residues. V lost 2 bases and J lost 1, with 10 bases in between. The germline CDR1 and CDR2 sequences are SGHNT and YYREEE (reference sequence). The CDR3 DNA sequence: TGTGCCAGCAGCTTTTCGGCAGGGTCTGGAAACACCATATATTTT. Its translation: CASSFSAGSGNTIYF.

This chain connects TRBV19 to TRBJ2-3; D unclear. V lost 4 bases and J 5 bases, leaving 4 bases between the germline ends. Germline lookup yields CDR1 LNHDA and CDR2 SQIVND (reference sequence). This CDR3 is built from 11 residues. The CDR3 protein is CASSSGDTQYF. In nucleotides, the CDR3 is TGTGCCAGTAGTAGCGGAGATACGCAGTATTTT.

The chain combines TRBV18 with TRBJ2-7; 10 bases match TRBD1. The V gene's germline CDR1 is KGHSH and CDR2 LQKENI. Germline trimming cut 3 bases from V and 2 bases from J; bases unmatched to any gene: 7. The CDR3 runs to 16 residues. CDR3 DNA: TGTGCCAGCTCACCCCGAGGACAGGGGGGTACCTACGAGCAGTACTTC. It specifies CASSPRGQGGTYEQYF.

The genes are TRBV2 and TRBJ1-3; 8 bases agree with TRBD1. Germline V gene data show CDR1 as SNHLY and CDR2 as FYNNEI. J gave up 0 bases and V 1 base, and 5 bases lay outside the gene matches. This CDR3 is 17 amino acids long. The CDR3 spells CASSEVIQGASGNTIYF. In DNA, the CDR3 is TGTGCCAGCAGTGAAGTAATTCAGGGGGCCTCTGGAAACACCATATATTTT.

The gene calls are TRBV5-1 and TRBJ2-5, with 8 bases that match TRBD1. V was clipped by 4 bases and J by 4 bases; unmatched bases: 12. Germline assignment: CDR1 SGHRS and CDR2 YFSETQ. The CDR3 extends over 16 amino acids. DNA of the CDR3: TGCGCCAGCAGCCTACGAACGGGCCAGGGGGCAGAGACCCAGTACTTC. Its protein is CASSLRTGQGAETQYF.

The rearrangement uses TRBV28 and TRBJ1-1, with D perhaps TRBD1 (5 bases). Per the germline V gene, CDR1 is MDHEN and CDR2 is SYDVKM. The ends were cut back, 4 bases at V and 4 bases at J, with 19 bases in the middle. This CDR3 comprises 16 residues. CDR3 region: CASSSRMRGLITEAFF. In DNA form, the CDR3 reads TGTGCCAGCAGTTCCCGTATGCGGGGCTTGATCACTGAAGCTTTCTTT. Full variable domain (remainder filled in from reference TRBV28 and TRBJ1-1): DVKVTQSSRYLVKRTGEKVFLECVQDMDHENMFWYRQDPGLGLRLIYFSYDVKMKEKGDIPEGYSVSREKKERFSLILESASTNQTSMYLCASSSRMRGLITEAFFGQGTRLTVV.

This sequence joins TRBV7-9 and TRBJ2-7; D may be TRBD1 (6 bases). The CDR3 has 15 residues. V lost 5 bases, J lost 3 bases, and 17 bases lay in between. In germline, CDR1 is SEHNR, CDR2 FQNEAQ (reference sequence). The CDR3 bases are TGTGCCAGCAGCCCCTATACACAGGGCTTCTACGAGCAGTACTTC. It encodes CASSPYTQGFYEQYF.

The chain carries TRBV6-5 and TRBJ1-1; D is perhaps TRBD1 (5 bases). The germline V gene has CDR1 MNHEY and CDR2 SVGAGI. The CDR3 runs to 14 residues. V shed 6 bases and J shed 5 bases, with 16 bases lying between them. The CDR3 bases are TGTGCCAGCAGGGTCGGGGGGAAGCGGACTGAAGCTTTCTTT. Protein sequence: CASRVGGKRTEAFF.

This sequence joins TRBV5-3 and TRBJ1-1; a possible D gene is TRBD1 (6 bases). TRBV5-3 is filed as an ORF, its function uncertain. With 0 bases removed from V and 3 bases from J, the gap between germline ends came to 12 bases. The CDR3 runs 15 residues. The CDR3 region has the DNA TGTGCCAGAAGCTTGGTCAGGGGTGTAGACACTGAAGCTTTCTTT. Residues: CARSLVRGVDTEAFF.

This sequence joins TRBV5-6 and TRBJ1-1; TRBD1 might be the D (6 bases). Germline CDR1 is SGHDT and CDR2 is YYEEEE. The ends were cut back, 4 bases at V and 3 bases at J, with 13 bases in the middle. The CDR3 covers 14 residues. The CDR3 bases are TGTGCCAGCAGCCCGGTGGGGGCGGACACTGAAGCTTTCTTT. Translating gives CASSPVGADTEAFF.

This clone was detected once. The CDR3 loop reads CASSQNPGTGNKTF. CDR3 DNA sequence: TGTGCCAGCAGCCAAAATCCCGGGACAGGGAATAAGACCTTC. The chain carries TRBV3-1 (or the pseudogene TRBV3-2) and TRBJ1-2; 9 nucleotides line up with TRBD1. J gave up 14 bases and V 2 bases, and 12 bases lay outside the gene matches. Germline CDR1 and CDR2: LGHDT and YNNKEL (reference sequence). The length of the CDR3 is 14 residues.

The J gene is TRBJ2-3, the V gene TRBV5-8; 7 nucleotides match TRBD1. With V trimmed by 0 bases and J by 2 bases, 3 bases remained unmatched. The germline V gene encodes CDR1 SGHTS and CDR2 YDEGEE. CDR3 length equals 15 residues. The CDR3 DNA is TGTGCCAGCAGCTTGGAGACAGGGCACACAGATACGCAGTATTTT. The encoded protein is CASSLETGHTDTQYF.

The J gene is TRBJ1-2, the V gene TRBV4-3, with 10 nucleotides matching TRBD1. There are 18 residues in the CDR3. V shed 3 bases, J shed 3 bases, and the junction held 13 bases outside the gene matches. Germline loops: CDR1 LGHNA, CDR2 YSLEER. The CDR3 reads CASSQASIGGQGDYGYTF. CDR3 sequence (DNA): TGCGCCAGCAGCCAGGCATCGATAGGAGGACAGGGGGACTATGGCTACACCTTC.

The chain links TRBV9 to TRBJ2-5, with 9 nucleotides matching TRBD2. The CDR3 sequence is 17 residues long. V dropped 1 base and J dropped 5; count of bases not matched to a gene: 12. Germline loops: CDR1 SGDLS, CDR2 YYNGEE. The CDR3 is CASSVNGRQRGAETQYF. For the CDR3, the DNA is TGTGCCAGCAGCGTAAACGGGCGTCAGCGGGGGGCCGAGACCCAGTACTTC.

This clone is a singleton in its sample. This chain links TRBV5-5 with TRBJ2-3, with 10 positions matching TRBD1. Per germline, CDR1 SGHKS and CDR2 YYEKEE (reference sequence). This CDR3 comprises 14 residues. Germline trimming cut 4 bases from V and 3 bases from J; bases unmatched to any gene: 2. In DNA form, the CDR3 reads TGTGCCAGCAGCCCGGGACAGGGGACAGATACGCAGTATTTT. Translated, it gives CASSPGQGTDTQYF.

V gene TRBV3-1 (or the pseudogene TRBV3-2) combines with J gene TRBJ2-2, with D perhaps TRBD1 or TRBD2 (5 bases each). Germline CDR1 reads LGHDT; CDR2 reads YNNKEL (reference sequence). The CDR3 covers 14 residues. With 1 base removed from V and 4 bases from J, the gap between germline ends came to 7 bases. CDR3 coding DNA: TGTGCCAGCAGCCAAGGGGGGAGCACCGGGGAGCTGTTTTTT. The encoded protein is CASSQGGSTGELFF.

In this sample, this clone turned up once. The rearrangement links TRBV5-1 to TRBJ2-3, with a weak D call TRBD2 (5 bases). CDR1 and CDR2 (germline): SGHRS, YFSETQ. V lost 0 bases and J lost 3, with 11 bases in between. This CDR3 contains 15 residues. The CDR3 coding sequence is TGCGCCAGCAGCTTGGTATCCCGGGGTACAGATACGCAGTATTTT. It is translated as CASSLVSRGTDTQYF.

The V gene is TRBV5-5, the J gene TRBJ1-1; D is uncertain. V dropped 7 bases and J dropped 1 base, with 17 bases sitting between them. Germline CDR1 is SGHKS and CDR2 is YYEKEE (reference sequence). The CDR3 totals 15 residues. The CDR3 loop is CASYQQPNSNTEAFF. The DNA for the CDR3 is TGTGCCAGCTACCAACAGCCAAATTCGAACACTGAAGCTTTCTTT.

V usage is TRBV6-5 and J usage is TRBJ1-2; no clear D gene. Germline V gene data show CDR1 as MNHEY and CDR2 as SVGAGI. V lost 5 bases and J 3 bases, leaving 13 bases between the germline ends. The CDR3 is made up of 14 amino acids. The CDR3 nucleotides are TGTGCCAGCAGTCGGACTGACTTGGACTATGGCTACACCTTC. Amino acids: CASSRTDLDYGYTF.

The chain recombines TRBV3-1 (or the pseudogene TRBV3-2) with TRBJ2-2; 7 bases are a match to TRBD1. Germline V lookup: CDR1 LGHDT, CDR2 YNNKEL (reference sequence). This CDR3 has 16 residues. With 2 bases clipped from V and 1 base from J, the junction kept 4 bases outside the gene matches. CDR3 sequence reads: CASSQSGTVNTGELFF. The CDR3 DNA reads as TGTGCCAGCAGCCAATCCGGGACAGTGAACACCGGGGAGCTGTTTTTT.

The chain has TRBV9 and TRBJ1-1; D not certain. Germline V CDR1 and CDR2: SGDLS, YYNGEE. V lost 0 bases, J lost 6 bases, and 9 bases lay in between. This CDR3 region has 13 residues. The CDR3 loop is CASSVVRESEAFF. As DNA, the CDR3 is TGTGCCAGCAGCGTAGTGAGGGAATCTGAAGCTTTCTTT.

The chain carries TRBV5-6 and TRBJ2-3, with 7 bases lining up with TRBD2. Germline assignment: CDR1 SGHDT and CDR2 YYEEEE. Trimming cost V 7 bases and J 1 base; bases outside gene matches: 21. There are 19 residues in the CDR3. The CDR3 is CASVPSRKGGAFRTDTQYF. The CDR3 nucleotides read TGTGCCAGCGTCCCAAGCAGGAAGGGAGGGGCCTTCCGCACAGATACGCAGTATTTT.

This sequence joins TRBV30 and TRBJ1-4, with D possibly matching TRBD1 (6 bases). The CDR3 contains 13 residues. Germline V CDR1 and CDR2: GTSNPN, SVGIG (reference sequence). The V end was cut by 5 bases, the J end by 7 bases, with 14 bases between. The DNA for the CDR3 is TGTGCCTGGGGAGGGCAGGGGAGTGAAAAACTGTTTTTT. Its protein product is CAWGGQGSEKLFF.

This chain joins TRBV2 and TRBJ2-3, with no clear D. Deletions cut 6 bases from V and 2 bases from J, with 6 bases between. The CDR3 extends over 12 amino acids. Looked up from germline, CDR1 is SNHLY and CDR2 is FYNNEI. CDR3 loop: CASRRDTDTQYF. The CDR3 coding sequence is TGTGCCAGCAGGCGCGACACAGATACGCAGTATTTT.

V is TRBV30 and J is TRBJ2-1, with D possibly TRBD2 on 5 matching bases. The CDR3 length is 14 residues. The V end lost 3 bases, the J end lost 0 bases, and 9 bases lay between the germline ends. In germline, CDR1 is GTSNPN, CDR2 SVGIG (reference sequence). CDR3 nucleotide sequence: TGTGCCTGGAGGGGTGGAGGCTCCTACAATGAGCAGTTCTTC. Translating gives CAWRGGGSYNEQFF.

The V gene is TRBV18, the J gene TRBJ2-6; TRBD1 aligns across 12 bases. CDR3 length: 19 amino acids. The germline gives CDR1 KGHSH, CDR2 LQKENI. V shed 3 bases and J 0 bases; nucleotides not matched to a gene: 6. The chain's CDR3 is CASSPGTGGYVSGANVLTF. The DNA of the CDR3 is TGTGCCAGCTCACCCGGGACAGGGGGCTACGTCTCTGGGGCCAACGTCCTGACTTTC.

This sequence joins TRBV27 and TRBJ2-5; 7 nucleotides match TRBD2. Germline trimming cut 3 bases from V and 1 base from J; bases unmatched to any gene: 8. Germline V CDR1 and CDR2: MNHEY, SMNVEV (reference sequence). This CDR3 spans 16 amino acids. The chain's CDR3 is CASSFERGPPQETQYF. Here the CDR3 DNA reads TGTGCCAGCAGTTTTGAGCGGGGCCCACCCCAAGAGACCCAGTACTTC.

This rearrangement joins TRBV6-6 to TRBJ1-4; perhaps TRBD1 as D (5 bases). V dropped 2 bases and J dropped 2 bases, with 9 bases sitting between them. Germline lookup yields CDR1 MNHNY and CDR2 SVGAGI (reference sequence). The CDR3 is made up of 15 amino acids. Here the CDR3 reads CASSYIGDTNEKLFF. For the CDR3, the DNA is TGTGCCAGCAGTTACATCGGGGACACTAATGAAAAACTGTTTTTT.

This chain connects TRBV6-5 to TRBJ1-2; a weak D match, TRBD1 (5 bases). Germline V gives CDR1 MNHEY, CDR2 SVGAGI. The V end was cut by 0 bases, the J end by 7 bases, with 9 bases between. The CDR3 extends over 13 amino acids. The CDR3 DNA is TGTGCCAGCAGTTACTCCGGGGCGCCTGGCTACACCTTC. Protein product: CASSYSGAPGYTF.

V and J are TRBV2 and TRBJ2-5, with D perhaps matching TRBD1 (6 bases). This CDR3 has 15 amino acids. Trimming left V 2 bases short and J 2 bases short, with 12 bases between. The germline CDR1 and CDR2 sequences are SNHLY and FYNNEI. CDR3 loop: CASSEILDRQETQYF. The DNA of the CDR3 is TGTGCCAGCAGTGAAATCCTGGACAGACAAGAGACCCAGTACTTC.